This T cell receptor beta chain was profiled in a study of shared clonotypes between healthy human individuals (TCRdb year 2020). Describing the broader study: The cohort comprised two women and a few men aged 18 to 49 years. To increase sequencing depth and limit assay-specific biases, different laboratories used diverse techniques to prepare libraries and sequence TCR repertoires. Leukapheresis yielded between about 0.9 and 8.9 billion PBMCs per donor. For each donor, three plates each were used for CD4 naive and CD4 memory, two plates were used for CD8 naive, and one plate was used for CD8 memory. Blood TCR repertoires of four to six healthy adults were deeply sequenced to estimate repertoire size and the extent of clonotype sharing between individuals. The full study reports these points: Sampling was restricted to blood, and TCR repertoires in tissues likely differ from the TCR repertoires found in blood. Rarefaction of sorted-subset datasets indicated incomplete sequencing despite the large sequencing depth. The genetic and exposure-history diversity represented was limited by the small number of donors. Pairwise subsampling led to the expectation that sequencing depth would affect the degree of clonotype sharing among donors. Clonotypes shared by all four sorted-subset donors showed higher generation probabilities than non-shared clonotypes. When a handful of donors were compared, the shared fraction of clonotypes was around 5% for naive CD4, roughly 3.4% for naive CD8, 2% to 2.5% for memory CD4, and about 0.36% for memory CD8. Estimated clonotype richness was generally larger for naive than for memory subsets.

The donors were healthy, HIV-negative adults who had no recently reported acute infections or vaccinations. All donors were Caucasian adults living in Nashville, Tennessee, USA. CD8 memory samples combined magnetically selected CD45RO+ cells with CCR7-negative CD45RA+ effector memory (TemRA) cells. Blood was collected by leukapheresis, and PBMCs were isolated by Ficoll-Histopaque density gradient centrifugation and then cryopreserved in liquid nitrogen vapor phase. Analytical flow cytometry was used to check the purity and quantity of each magnetically sorted T cell population. From each sorted fraction, genomic DNA was isolated and quantified by UV absorbance on a Nanodrop 2000c. Remarks on this clone: What antigen it recognizes has not been identified. Base qualities are not at hand, and no much larger clone is one base apart. This same CDR3 is encoded by further DNA sequences in the sample.

Taken from cysteine to phenylalanine, the CDR3 has 12 residues. The sequence is cut down to CDR3 DNA, 36 bases in frame from base 1. V sheds 5 bases and J sheds 3 bases, leaving 8 bases between their ends. The germline V gene gives CDR1 as SGHVS and CDR2 as FQNEAQ. Using the deep immunoSEQ assay, multiplex PCR amplified TCR CDR3 regions from genomic DNA. Genomic DNA extracted from each cell subset was distributed evenly over all wells of several immunoSEQ 96-well plates, and each plate served as one replicate. For sorted subsets, each replicate PCR was loaded with about 200 ng genomic DNA, equivalent to about 30,000 T cell genomes. The purified libraries were quantified using a Qubit 3.0 fluorometer, sized with a Bioanalyzer 2100, and then quantified again using the KAPA Library Quantification kit. Every immunoSEQ 96-well plate was sequenced on a separate single-read 150-cycle Illumina NextSeq 550 flow cell. Under the source paper's analysis protocol: The immunoSEQ output contained only junctional sequences without quality scores, so filtering could not match that applied to full-length reads. Sequences were annotated with PyIR, a Python wrapper for IgBLAST v1.9, and V/J genes and CDR3 were assigned using IMGT germline references. Any read was removed if the V/J assignment was weak (E-value above 1e-6), the CDR3 was missing, or the read contained stop codons, out-of-frame junctions, or ambiguous translated residues. A V3J clonotype was defined by an identical inferred V gene, J gene, and CDR3 amino acid sequence. Percentage overlap between repertoires was computed as shared unique clonotypes divided by the size of the smaller repertoire. RTK rarefaction, the Chao1 estimator, and Recon v2.1 estimates of unobserved clonotypes were used to assess repertoire richness. Generation probabilities for all TCRbeta clonotypes obtained by the gDNA method from a few donors were computed using OLGA. In its TCRdb copy, this immuneACCESS table keeps in-frame sequences only and misses some clones. Where compared with another copy, unresolved V genes explain less than half of these, and the others have no known cause. V and J calls and clone size are given by that table; D and trimming were obtained from the DNA. The sample table records approximately 640,000 clones; less than 95% of these occur just once. Clones ranked in the top ten supply 34% of the sample.

This receptor was taken from a man between 18 and 35 years old in good health. Some clones in this sample may be carry-over from other donors' samples. Sample: memory CD8+ T cells from PBMCs. Sample cell subset or site, as interpreted from the label and publication: CD45RO+ cells pooled with CCR7-negative TemRA cells. The rearrangement combines TRBV7-8 with TRBJ2-7, with the D gene not clear enough to name. The nucleotide sequence is given as TGTGCCAGCAGCCCCTCGGGCTACGAGCAGTACTTC. It is translated as CASSPSGYEQYF.